The source of this T cell receptor (beta chain) is a study of sequential checkpoint blockade in melanoma. Overall study: Maintenance nivolumab came after either treatment sequence.

As to treatment: randomized to nivolumab then ipilimumab (arm A) or the reverse (arm B). Sequencing used immunoSEQ multiplex PCR; TCRdb keeps in-frame clones, though not all of them. The profile covers approximately 14,000 clones, with over 50% appearing a single time and about 17% taken by the ten largest. Trimming removed 6 bases from V and 3 bases from J; junction bases left unmatched: 5. CDR3 length equals 15 residues. CDR1 is MRHNA, CDR2 SNTAGT, per germline. The starting material was CD8+ T cells sorted from blood (inferred from file names), obtained from a patient given nivolumab and ipilimumab in sequence. The source of this sequence is a human donor with melanoma. The chain carries TRBV6-4 and TRBJ2-2; TRBD1 matches at 9 bases. Here the CDR3 DNA reads TGTGCCAGCAGCCCGGGACAGGGCGACACCGGGGAGCTGTTTTTT. Encoded protein: CASSPGQGDTGELFF.